This T cell receptor beta chain came from a study of T cell repertoires in cytomegalovirus infection. Study-level information: Researchers turned to recently identified HLA-C-restricted CMV epitopes as well as well-studied HLA-B-restricted ones. Matching HLA type and CMV infection were both indicated by public TCR beta signatures. Points from the study as a whole: The ex vivo response showed dominance by HLA-C-restricted CMV-specific TCR beta clonotypes.

From the reads, TCRdb called clonotypes with MiXCR, one entry per CDR3 protein. The sample contains some 500,000 distinct CDR3 sequences, roughly a third of which appear only once. Germline lookup yields CDR1 MNHEY and CDR2 SVGEGT. Germline trimming cut 6 bases from V and 7 bases from J; bases unmatched to any gene: 16. This CDR3 region has 18 residues. This clonotype was observed a handful of times. The antigen is unknown. The receptor comes from a human donor in good health (CMV status not recorded). Some clones in this sample may be carry-over from other donors' samples. Sample: cultured PBMCs, taken from culture after CMV antigen stimulation. The chain links TRBV6-2 or TRBV6-3 to TRBJ2-1, with TRBD2 matching over 12 bases. As DNA, the CDR3 is TGTGCCAGCAGGATTACGCTCCGACTAGCGGGAGCTCGGAATGAGCAGTTCTTC. As protein: CASRITLRLAGARNEQFF.